The T cell receptor beta chain under discussion was sequenced for a study of cytomegalovirus exposure and HLA in healthy donors. In regard to this clone: Its antigen remains unidentified.

Whole-study findings and limits: Altogether, 150 to 200 TCR beta chains were recorded as cytomegalovirus-associated. Reports showed the classifier diagnosing cytomegalovirus status with high specificity and sensitivity. CMV serostatus alone was available as immune exposure information. The HLA-A and HLA-B alleles of most subjects were reportedly predicted accurately from TCR beta sequences.

PCR employed 60 Vbeta and 13 Jbeta primers. Generated by immunoSEQ multiplex PCR, the TCRdb table keeps only in-frame clones and is missing some. In the table there are roughly 130,000 clones, around 80% of which are singletons. The origin of this receptor is a man aged 35 to 55 in good health and CMV-seronegative. The sequenced sample was PBMCs.

CDR3 nucleotides: TGTGCCAGCAGCTCACCCGGGACAGGGATATACAATGAGCAGTTCTTC. Protein product: CASSSPGTGIYNEQFF. The chain links TRBV11-2 to TRBJ2-1, with 9 positions matching TRBD1. Trimming cost V 4 bases and J 4 bases; bases outside gene matches: 8. Germline V CDR1 and CDR2: SGHAT, FQNNGV. This CDR3 is 16 amino acids long.